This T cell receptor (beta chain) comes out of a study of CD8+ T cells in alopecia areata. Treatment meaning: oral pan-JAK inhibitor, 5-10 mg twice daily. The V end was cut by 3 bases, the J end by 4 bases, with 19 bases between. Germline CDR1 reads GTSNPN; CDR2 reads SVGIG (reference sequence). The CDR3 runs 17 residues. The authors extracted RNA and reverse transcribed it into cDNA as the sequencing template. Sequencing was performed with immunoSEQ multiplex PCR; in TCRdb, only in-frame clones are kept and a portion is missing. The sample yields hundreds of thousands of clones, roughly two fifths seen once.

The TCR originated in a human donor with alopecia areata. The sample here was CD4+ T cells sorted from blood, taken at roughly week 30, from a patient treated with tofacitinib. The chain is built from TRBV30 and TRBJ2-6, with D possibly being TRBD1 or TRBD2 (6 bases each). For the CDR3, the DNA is TGTGCCTGGAGCGGAGTTCGGGGGCACGGAGGGGCCAACGTCCTGACTTTC. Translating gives CAWSGVRGHGGANVLTF.